This T cell receptor (beta chain) was documented in a study of blood T cell repertoires in COVID-19. In the study overall: There were acute and convalescent COVID-19 samples, and they came from the United States, Italy and Spain. T cells, B-cell-depleted T cells, or PBMCs supplied cDNA or gDNA.

The V gene's germline CDR1 is KGHDR and CDR2 SFDVKD. The V end lost 2 bases, the J end lost 7 bases, and 16 bases lay between the germline ends. The CDR3 extends over 15 amino acids. This table comes from immunoSEQ multiplex PCR, and its TCRdb copy is limited to in-frame clones, with some not included. The sample lists 95,000 to 150,000 clones; over 80% were seen once. This clone was counted a few times. Resolution of symptoms, clearance, or two negative PCRs was present in recovered Cohort 3 donors. The source of this sequence is a woman aged 25-40 years who had recovered from COVID-19. V is TRBV24-1 and J is TRBJ1-2; D is possibly TRBD1 (6 bases). Sequenced input: PBMCs or T cells enriched from blood (not recorded which). CDR3 DNA sequence: TGTGCCACCAGTGATTCGGGCAGGGGTTTTGGTGGCTACACCTTC. Protein: CATSDSGRGFGGYTF.